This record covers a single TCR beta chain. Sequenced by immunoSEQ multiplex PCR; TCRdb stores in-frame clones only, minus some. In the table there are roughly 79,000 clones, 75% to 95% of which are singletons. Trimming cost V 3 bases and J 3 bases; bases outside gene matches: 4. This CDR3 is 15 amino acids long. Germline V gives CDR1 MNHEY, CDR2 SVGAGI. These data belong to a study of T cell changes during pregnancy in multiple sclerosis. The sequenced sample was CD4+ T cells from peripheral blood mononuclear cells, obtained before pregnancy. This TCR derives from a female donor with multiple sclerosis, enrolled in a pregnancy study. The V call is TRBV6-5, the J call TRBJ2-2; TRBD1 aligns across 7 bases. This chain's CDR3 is CASSYLGQYTGELFF. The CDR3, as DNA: TGTGCCAGCAGTTATTTGGGACAGTACACCGGGGAGCTGTTTTTT.